This is a list of T cell receptor beta chains from one sample in a study of T cell repertoires in aging, cancer and after chemotherapy. In TCRdb, the multiplex PCR reads were re-called with MiXCR into one record per CDR3 protein. The data show approximately 3,000 distinct CDR3 sequences, about 43% seen once. Sequencing was done on a sample of blood. All receptors derive from a human donor with a blood cancer. Both conserved end residues are part of each CDR3. The D gene is left open where the match is weak. Clone sizes are given selectively: once, few, many, or a class where the clone is expanded.

v_call,clone_size,j_call,d_call,cdr3_aa,cdr3_nt
TRBV5-1,NA,TRBJ2-3,NA,CASSLQASRSRTDTQYF,TGTGCCAGCAGCTTACAAGCTAGCAGATCCCGCACAGATACGCAGTATTTT
TRBV6-4,NA,TRBJ2-7,NA,CASSVDNSYEQYF,TGTGCCAGCAGTGTCGACAATTCCTACGAGCAGTACTTC
TRBV6-5,NA,TRBJ2-3,NA,CASSEAPGMGQYF,TGTGCCAGCAGTGAAGCGCCCGGGATGGGGCAGTATTTT
TRBV6-5,NA,TRBJ2-5,TRBD1,CASPTGTGARETQYF,TGCGCCAGCCCAACCGGGACAGGGGCCCGGGAGACCCAGTACTTC
TRBV7-9,few,TRBJ2-5,NA,CASSLLGPGETQYF,TGTGCCAGCAGCTTATTGGGACCCGGGGAGACCCAGTACTTC
TRBV7-6,medium-sized,TRBJ2-5,NA,CASSLGVGGGYQETQYF,TGTGCCAGCAGCTTAGGGGTGGGCGGCGGCTACCAAGAGACCCAGTACTTC
TRBV5-6,NA,TRBJ1-1,NA,CASTGLNTEAFF,TGTGCCAGCACGGGCCTGAACACTGAAGCTTTCTTT
TRBV27,medium-sized,TRBJ2-3,NA,CASSLGQFTDTQYF,TGTGCCAGCAGTCTTGGACAGTTCACAGATACGCAGTATTTT
TRBV7-2,medium-sized,TRBJ1-1,NA,CASSLQSLGTEAFF,TGTGCCAGCAGCCTCCAATCGTTGGGCACTGAAGCTTTCTTT
TRBV4-1,NA,TRBJ1-5,NA,CASSQDSANAQPQHF,TGCGCCAGCAGCCAAGATTCGGCCAACGCACAGCCCCAGCATTTT
TRBV6-5,medium-sized,TRBJ1-4,NA,CASSPTVSTNEKLFF,TGTGCCAGCAGCCCTACCGTTTCAACTAATGAAAAACTGTTTTTT
TRBV6-1,NA,TRBJ2-1,NA,CASRPPLDEQFF,TGTGCCAGCAGGCCCCCCCTGGATGAGCAGTTCTTC
TRBV13,NA,TRBJ1-2,NA,CASSLRQLYGYTF,TGTGCCAGCAGTTTAAGACAGCTTTATGGCTACACCTTC
TRBV12-3/TRBV12-4,few,TRBJ2-1,NA,CASSLRVEGAGEQFF,TGTGCCAGCAGTCTGCGGGTGGAGGGGGCAGGTGAGCAGTTCTTC
TRBV28,NA,TRBJ2-1,TRBD1,CASSNGGTGGWNEQFF,TGTGCCAGCAGTAACGGGGGGACAGGGGGCTGGAATGAGCAGTTCTTC
TRBV13,few,TRBJ2-2,NA,CASSLEDPNTGELFF,TGTGCCAGCAGCTTAGAGGACCCGAACACCGGGGAGCTGTTTTTT
TRBV6-5,NA,TRBJ1-6,TRBD1,CASTQTGGGSPLHF,TGTGCCAGCACCCAGACAGGGGGAGGCTCACCCCTCCACTTT
TRBV29-1,NA,TRBJ1-2,NA,CSVDGGTGAYGYTF,TGCAGCGTTGATGGGGGGACGGGAGCCTATGGCTACACCTTC
TRBV12-3/TRBV12-4,NA,TRBJ2-1,TRBD1,CASTLWTGQNNEQFF,TGTGCCAGCACCCTCTGGACAGGACAGAACAATGAGCAGTTCTTC
TRBV19,NA,TRBJ2-1,TRBD2,CASTIAGLQGNEQFF,TGTGCCAGTACAATAGCGGGATTGCAGGGCAATGAGCAGTTCTTC
TRBV18,NA,TRBJ2-7,NA,CASSPRNYEQYF,TGTGCCAGCTCACCAAGAAACTACGAGCAGTACTTC
TRBV11-2,NA,TRBJ1-4,NA,CASSPSQGHEKLFF,TGTGCCAGCTCACCTTCTCAAGGGCATGAAAAACTGTTTTTT
TRBV27,NA,TRBJ2-7,NA,CASSSRNVGHEQYF,TGTGCCAGCAGTTCCCGCAACGTTGGCCACGAGCAGTACTTC
TRBV19,NA,TRBJ1-6,TRBD1,CASNPDRVNGSPLHF,TGTGCCAGTAATCCCGACAGGGTAAACGGTTCACCCCTCCACTTT
TRBV7-2,few,TRBJ2-1,TRBD1,CASSPDRVNEQFF,TGTGCCAGCAGCCCCGACAGGGTGAATGAGCAGTTCTTC
TRBV5-4,few,TRBJ1-5,NA,CASSRDRLTQHF,TGTGCCAGCAGCAGAGACAGACTAACCCAGCATTTT
TRBV27,NA,TRBJ1-5,NA,CASSFLWGNQPQHF,TGTGCCAGCAGTTTTTTGTGGGGGAATCAGCCCCAGCATTTT
TRBV15,NA,TRBJ1-5,NA,CATSRPGYSNQPQHF,TGTGCCACCAGCAGACCGGGGTATAGCAATCAGCCCCAGCATTTT
TRBV12-3/TRBV12-4,NA,TRBJ2-2,TRBD2,CASSWASGNTGELFF,TGTGCCAGCTCATGGGCTAGCGGTAACACCGGGGAGCTGTTTTTT
TRBV6-5,few,TRBJ2-2,TRBD2,CASSEAGRNTGELFF,TGTGCCAGCAGTGAAGCGGGACGGAACACCGGGGAGCTGTTTTTT
TRBV27,few,TRBJ1-1,NA,CASRVTGVGNTEAFF,TGTGCCAGCAGAGTGACGGGGGTTGGGAACACTGAAGCTTTCTTT
TRBV6-5,medium-sized,TRBJ2-3,NA,CASSYLSTDTQYF,TGTGCCAGCAGTTACCTTAGCACAGATACGCAGTATTTT
TRBV5-6,few,TRBJ2-5,NA,CASTTRWSQETQYF,TGTGCCAGCACCACGCGTTGGAGCCAAGAGACCCAGTACTTC
TRBV5-1,NA,TRBJ2-7,TRBD1,CASSLDWDRVREQYF,TGCGCCAGCAGCTTGGATTGGGACAGGGTTCGGGAGCAGTACTTC
TRBV19,NA,TRBJ1-2,TRBD1,CASSKIPGQINYGYTF,TGTGCCAGTAGTAAAATCCCGGGACAGATTAACTATGGCTACACCTTC
TRBV19,once,TRBJ2-2,NA,CASRPMNTGELFF,TGTGCCAGTAGACCGATGAACACCGGGGAGCTGTTTTTT
TRBV20-1,NA,TRBJ2-1,NA,CSAGKKVDNEQFF,TGCAGTGCTGGGAAGAAGGTCGACAATGAGCAGTTCTTC
TRBV29-1,medium-sized,TRBJ1-2,TRBD1,CSVRDSGRRYGYTF,TGCAGCGTTCGGGACAGCGGGAGAAGATATGGCTACACCTTC
TRBV7-2,NA,TRBJ1-2,TRBD1,CASRRQGDGYTF,TGTGCCAGCCGTCGACAGGGGGATGGCTACACCTTC
TRBV5-6,NA,TRBJ2-5,NA,CASRTGEGRETQYF,TGTGCCAGCAGGACAGGGGAGGGCCGAGAGACCCAGTACTTC